The present T cell receptor beta chain was sequenced within a study of blood T cell repertoires in COVID-19. Across the study: The United States, Italy and Spain supplied acute and convalescent COVID-19 samples. T cells, B-cell-depleted T cells, or PBMCs provided the cDNA or gDNA that served as material.

Authors' data handling: Reference gene primer amplification in the assay estimated nucleated cell counts. The method was immunoSEQ multiplex PCR; TCRdb's version includes in-frame clones alone and lacks a portion of them. That table supplies the V and J calls and clone size; D and trimming were determined from the DNA. The table shows 85,000 to 95,000 clones, with roughly 82% occurring only once. There are 11 residues in the CDR3. Per germline, CDR1 MNHEY and CDR2 SVGAGI. Between the trimmed V and J ends, which lost 7 bases and 5 bases, there was a span of 8 bases. The sequencing input was peripheral blood. The chain joins TRBV6-5 to TRBJ1-1; D not resolved. The TCR originated in a human donor in a cohort sampled during active COVID-19. CDR3 DNA: TGTGCCAGCAAAGGAGGAACTGAAGCTTTCTTT. Residues: CASKGGTEAFF.